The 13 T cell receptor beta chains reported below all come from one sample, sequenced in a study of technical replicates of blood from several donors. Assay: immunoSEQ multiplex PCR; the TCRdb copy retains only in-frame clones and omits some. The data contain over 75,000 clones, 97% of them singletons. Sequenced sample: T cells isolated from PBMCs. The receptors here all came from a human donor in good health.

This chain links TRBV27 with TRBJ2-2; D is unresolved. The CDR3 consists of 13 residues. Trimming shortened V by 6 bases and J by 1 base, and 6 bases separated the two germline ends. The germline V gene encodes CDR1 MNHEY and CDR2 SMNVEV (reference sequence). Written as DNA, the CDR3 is TGTGCCAGCAGGAATAGGAACACCGGGGAGCTGTTTTTT. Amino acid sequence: CASRNRNTGELFF.

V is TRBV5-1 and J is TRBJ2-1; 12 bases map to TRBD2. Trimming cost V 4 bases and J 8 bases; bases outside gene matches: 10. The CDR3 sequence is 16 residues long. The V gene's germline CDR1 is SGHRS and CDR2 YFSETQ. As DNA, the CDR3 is TGCGCCAGCAGCCCCCCTCTAGCGGGAGGGATCGATGAGCAGTTCTTC. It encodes CASSPPLAGGIDEQFF.

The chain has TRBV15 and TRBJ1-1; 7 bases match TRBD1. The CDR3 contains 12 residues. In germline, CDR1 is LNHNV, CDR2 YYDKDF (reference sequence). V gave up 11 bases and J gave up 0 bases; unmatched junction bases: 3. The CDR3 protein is CAAGGLNTEAFF. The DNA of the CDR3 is TGTGCCGCAGGGGGGCTGAACACTGAAGCTTTCTTT.

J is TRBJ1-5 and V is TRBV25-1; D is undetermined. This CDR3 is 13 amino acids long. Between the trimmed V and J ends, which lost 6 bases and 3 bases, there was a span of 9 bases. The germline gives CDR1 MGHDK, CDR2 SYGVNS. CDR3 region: CASRGQVNQPQHF. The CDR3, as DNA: TGTGCCAGCAGGGGTCAGGTCAATCAGCCCCAGCATTTT.

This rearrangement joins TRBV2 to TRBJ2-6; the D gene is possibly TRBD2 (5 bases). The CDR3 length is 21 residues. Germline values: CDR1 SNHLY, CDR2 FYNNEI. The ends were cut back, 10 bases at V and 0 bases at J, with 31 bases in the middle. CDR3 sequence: CAIPKTSARAALSSGANVLTF. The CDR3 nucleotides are TGTGCCATCCCGAAAACTTCCGCGAGGGCAGCCCTGAGCTCTGGGGCCAACGTCCTGACTTTC.

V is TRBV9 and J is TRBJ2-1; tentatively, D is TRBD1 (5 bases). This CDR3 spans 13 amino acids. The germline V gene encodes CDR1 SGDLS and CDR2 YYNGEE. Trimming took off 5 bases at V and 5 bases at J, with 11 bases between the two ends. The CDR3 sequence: CASSRGQNNEQFF. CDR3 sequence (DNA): TGTGCCAGCAGTCGAGGACAAAACAATGAGCAGTTCTTC.

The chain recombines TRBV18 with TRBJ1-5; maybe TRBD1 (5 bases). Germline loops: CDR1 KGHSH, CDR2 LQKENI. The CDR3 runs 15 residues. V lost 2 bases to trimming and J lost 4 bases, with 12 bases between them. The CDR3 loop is CASSPVDSPNQPQHF. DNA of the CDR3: TGTGCCAGCTCACCAGTTGACAGTCCGAATCAGCCCCAGCATTTT.

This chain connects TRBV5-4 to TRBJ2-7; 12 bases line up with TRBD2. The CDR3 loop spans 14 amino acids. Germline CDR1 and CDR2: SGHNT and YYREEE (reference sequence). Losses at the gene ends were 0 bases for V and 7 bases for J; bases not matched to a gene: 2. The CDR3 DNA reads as TGTGCCAGCAGCTTGGGACTAGCGGGAGTTGAGCAGTACTTC. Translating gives CASSLGLAGVEQYF.

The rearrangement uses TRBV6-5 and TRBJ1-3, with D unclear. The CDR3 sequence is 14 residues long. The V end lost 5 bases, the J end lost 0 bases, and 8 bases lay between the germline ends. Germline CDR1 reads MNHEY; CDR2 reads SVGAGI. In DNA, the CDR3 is TGTGCCAGCAGTCCGACTTTCTCTGGAAACACCATATATTTT. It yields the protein CASSPTFSGNTIYF.

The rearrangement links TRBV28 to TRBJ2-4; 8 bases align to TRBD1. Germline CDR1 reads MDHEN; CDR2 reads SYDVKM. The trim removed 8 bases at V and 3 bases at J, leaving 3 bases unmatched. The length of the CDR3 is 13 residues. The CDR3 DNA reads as TGTGCCAGCCAAGACAGGGGCAAAAACATTCAGTACTTC. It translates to CASQDRGKNIQYF.

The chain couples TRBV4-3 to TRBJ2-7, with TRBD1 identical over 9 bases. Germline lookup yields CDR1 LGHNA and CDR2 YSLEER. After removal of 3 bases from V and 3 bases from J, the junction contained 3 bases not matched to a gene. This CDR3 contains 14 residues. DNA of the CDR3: TGCGCCAGCAGCCATACAGGGGGCATCTACGAGCAGTACTTC. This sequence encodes CASSHTGGIYEQYF.

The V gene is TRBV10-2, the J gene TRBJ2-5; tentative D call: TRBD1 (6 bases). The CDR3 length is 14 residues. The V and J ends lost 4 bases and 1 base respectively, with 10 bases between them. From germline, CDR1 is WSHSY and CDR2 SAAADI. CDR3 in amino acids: CASSVQGIQETQYF. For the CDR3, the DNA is TGCGCCAGCAGTGTTCAGGGGATCCAAGAGACCCAGTACTTC.

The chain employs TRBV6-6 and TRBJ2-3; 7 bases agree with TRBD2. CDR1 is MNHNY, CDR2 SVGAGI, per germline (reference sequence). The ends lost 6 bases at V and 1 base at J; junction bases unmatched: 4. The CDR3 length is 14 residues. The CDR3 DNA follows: TGTGCCAGCAGCAGGGAGGGAGGCACAGATACGCAGTATTTT. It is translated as CASSREGGTDTQYF.